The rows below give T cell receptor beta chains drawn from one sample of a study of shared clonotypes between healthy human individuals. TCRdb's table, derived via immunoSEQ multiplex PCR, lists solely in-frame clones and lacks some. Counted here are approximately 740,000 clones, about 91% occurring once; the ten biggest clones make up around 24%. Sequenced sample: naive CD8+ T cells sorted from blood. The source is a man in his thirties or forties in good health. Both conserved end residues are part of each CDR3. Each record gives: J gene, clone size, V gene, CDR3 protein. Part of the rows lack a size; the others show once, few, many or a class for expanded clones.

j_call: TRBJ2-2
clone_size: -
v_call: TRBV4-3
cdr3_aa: CASSQDGIAGGSGELFF

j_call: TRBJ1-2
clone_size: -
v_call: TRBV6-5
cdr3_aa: CASSYGQGLYGYTF

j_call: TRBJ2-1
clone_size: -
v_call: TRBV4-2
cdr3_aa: CASSQGHRTSSSNEQFF

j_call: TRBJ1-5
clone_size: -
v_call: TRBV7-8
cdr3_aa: CASSLAGGTVNQPQHF

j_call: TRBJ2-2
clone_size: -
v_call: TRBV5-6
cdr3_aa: CASTLFVGALTGELFF

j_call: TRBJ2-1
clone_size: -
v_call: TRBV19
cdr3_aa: CASSIVGNEQFF

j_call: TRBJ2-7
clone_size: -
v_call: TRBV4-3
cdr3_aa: CASSQDRASGSYEQYF

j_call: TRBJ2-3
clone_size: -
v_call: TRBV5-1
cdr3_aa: CASSYGAAGPISTDTQYF

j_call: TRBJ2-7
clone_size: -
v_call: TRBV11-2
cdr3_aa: CASSLNPAYEQYF

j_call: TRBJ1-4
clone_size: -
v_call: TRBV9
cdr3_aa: CASSDETGRREKLFF

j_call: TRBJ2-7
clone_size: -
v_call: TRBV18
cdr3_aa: CASSENEQYF

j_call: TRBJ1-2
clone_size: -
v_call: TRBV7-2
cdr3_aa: CASSRVLRGADYGYTF

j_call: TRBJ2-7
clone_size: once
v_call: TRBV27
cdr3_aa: CASSPSGREQYF

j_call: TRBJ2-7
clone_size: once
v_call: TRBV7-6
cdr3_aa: CASSPRPGESYEQYF

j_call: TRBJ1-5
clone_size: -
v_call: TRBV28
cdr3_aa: CASSSHNQPQHF

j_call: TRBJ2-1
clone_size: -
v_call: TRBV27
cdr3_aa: CASSLISAGNNEQFF

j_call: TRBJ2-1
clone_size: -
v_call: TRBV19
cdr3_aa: CASSISFSRNEQFF

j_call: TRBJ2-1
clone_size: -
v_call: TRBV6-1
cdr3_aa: CASSGRVGEAYNEQFF

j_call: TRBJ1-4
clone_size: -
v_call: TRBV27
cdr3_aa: CASSLLGGVGEKLFF

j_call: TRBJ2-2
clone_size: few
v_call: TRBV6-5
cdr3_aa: CASSPGQPSAGELFF

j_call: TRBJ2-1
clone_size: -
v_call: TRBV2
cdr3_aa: CASSEYERGYNEQFF

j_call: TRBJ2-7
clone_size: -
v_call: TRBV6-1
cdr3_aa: CASSGTGGLGPNYEQYF

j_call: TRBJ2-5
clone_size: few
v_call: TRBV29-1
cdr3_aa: CSVDRELKETQYF

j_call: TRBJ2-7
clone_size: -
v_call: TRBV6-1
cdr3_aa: CASSEWGPGFYEQYF

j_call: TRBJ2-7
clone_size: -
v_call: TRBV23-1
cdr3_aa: CASSQSRVDSYEQYF

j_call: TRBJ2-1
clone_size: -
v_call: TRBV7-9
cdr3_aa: CASSSPGLAGNEQFF